The clone carrying this T cell receptor beta chain was recorded once. What it binds is unknown. The source of the sample is a study of T cell responses to AZD1222 COVID-19 vaccine. Assay: immunoSEQ multiplex PCR; the TCRdb copy retains only in-frame clones and omits some. Of fewer than 150,000 clones listed, roughly 85% are singletons. Regarding the study as a whole: In all cases, repertoires were sampled only after the peak T cell response.

Germline V gives CDR1 LNHDA, CDR2 SQIVND (reference sequence). The CDR3 is 14 amino acids. V shed 7 bases, J shed 6 bases, and the junction held 5 bases outside the gene matches. Source: peripheral blood, taken on day 0 of AZD1222 vaccination. The receptor's source is an adult in good health. This rearrangement joins TRBV19 to TRBJ2-2, with 10 bases that match TRBD1. CDR3 coding DNA: TGTGCCAGTATTCGTGACAGGGGGCCCGGGGAGCTGTTTTTT. Translated, it gives CASIRDRGPGELFF. Full variable domain (outside the CDR3, taken from reference TRBV19 and TRBJ2-2): DGGITQSPKYLFRKEGQNVTLSCEQNLNHDAMYWYRQDPGQGLRLIYYSQIVNDFQKGDIAEGYSVSREKKESFPLTVTSAQKNPTAFYLCASIRDRGPGELFFGEGSRLTVL.